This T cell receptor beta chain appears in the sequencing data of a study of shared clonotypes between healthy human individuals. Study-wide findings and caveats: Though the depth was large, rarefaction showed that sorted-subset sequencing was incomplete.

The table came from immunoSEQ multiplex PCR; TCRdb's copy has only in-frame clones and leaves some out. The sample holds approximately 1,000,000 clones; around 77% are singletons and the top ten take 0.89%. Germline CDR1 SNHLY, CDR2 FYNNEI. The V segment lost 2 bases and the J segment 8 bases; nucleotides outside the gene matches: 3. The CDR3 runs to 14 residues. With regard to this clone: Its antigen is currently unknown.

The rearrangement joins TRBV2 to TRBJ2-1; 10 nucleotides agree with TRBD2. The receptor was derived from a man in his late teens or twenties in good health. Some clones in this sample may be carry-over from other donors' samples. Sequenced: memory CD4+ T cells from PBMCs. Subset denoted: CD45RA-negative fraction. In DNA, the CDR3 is TGTGCCAGCAGTGAACTAGCGGGAGTTGATGAGCAGTTCTTC. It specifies CASSELAGVDEQFF. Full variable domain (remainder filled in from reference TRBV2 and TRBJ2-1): EPEVTQTPSHQVTQMGQEVILRCVPISNHLYFYWYRQILGQKVEFLVSFYNNEISEKSEIFDDQFSVERPDGSNFTLKIRSTKLEDSAMYFCASSELAGVDEQFFGPGTRLTVL.